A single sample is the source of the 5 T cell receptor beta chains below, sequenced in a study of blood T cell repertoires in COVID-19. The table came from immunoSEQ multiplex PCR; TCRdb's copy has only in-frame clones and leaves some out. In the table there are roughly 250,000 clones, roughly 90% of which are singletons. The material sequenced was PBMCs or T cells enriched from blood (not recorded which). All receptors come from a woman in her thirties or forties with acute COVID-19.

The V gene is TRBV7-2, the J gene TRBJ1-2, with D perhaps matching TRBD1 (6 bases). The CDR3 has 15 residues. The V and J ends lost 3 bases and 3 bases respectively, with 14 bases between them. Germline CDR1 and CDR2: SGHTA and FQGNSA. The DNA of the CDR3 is TGTGCCAGCAGCTTTAAAGGGGGGGCGGACTATGGCTACACCTTC. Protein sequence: CASSFKGGADYGYTF.

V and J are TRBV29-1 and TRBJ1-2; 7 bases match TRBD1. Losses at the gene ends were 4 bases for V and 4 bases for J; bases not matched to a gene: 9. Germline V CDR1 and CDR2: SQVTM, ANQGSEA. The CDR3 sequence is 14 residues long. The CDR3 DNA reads TGCAGCGTTGGTCACGGGACAGAGATCTATGGCTACACCTTC. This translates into CSVGHGTEIYGYTF.

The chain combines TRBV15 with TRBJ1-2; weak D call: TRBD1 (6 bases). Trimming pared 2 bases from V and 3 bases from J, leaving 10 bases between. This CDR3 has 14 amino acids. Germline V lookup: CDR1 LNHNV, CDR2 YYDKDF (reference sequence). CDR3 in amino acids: CATSRYRADYGYTF. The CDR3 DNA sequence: TGTGCCACCAGCAGATACAGGGCGGACTATGGCTACACCTTC.

The CDR3, as DNA: TGTGCCAGCTCACCTGGGCCCGTATCTCACGAGACCCAGTACTTC. Translating it yields CASSPGPVSHETQYF. The V and J genes are TRBV18 and TRBJ2-5; D is undetermined. Germline V lookup: CDR1 KGHSH, CDR2 LQKENI. This CDR3 comprises 15 residues. V was pared by 3 bases and J by 5 bases, with 16 bases between.

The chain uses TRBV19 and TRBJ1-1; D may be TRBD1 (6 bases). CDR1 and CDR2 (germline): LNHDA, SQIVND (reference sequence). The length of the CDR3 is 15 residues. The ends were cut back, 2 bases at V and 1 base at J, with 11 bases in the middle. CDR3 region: CASSIPGQRNTEAFF. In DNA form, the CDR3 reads TGTGCCAGTAGTATACCTGGACAGAGGAACACTGAAGCTTTCTTT. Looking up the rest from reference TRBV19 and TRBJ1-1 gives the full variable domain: DGGITQSPKYLFRKEGQNVTLSCEQNLNHDAMYWYRQDPGQGLRLIYYSQIVNDFQKGDIAEGYSVSREKKESFPLTVTSAQKNPTAFYLCASSIPGQRNTEAFFGQGTRLTVV.